A single T cell receptor (beta chain) is shown here with its context. An end of the junction differs from the germline gene, which may be a read error. This record comes from a study of blood T cell repertoires in COVID-19. Study overall: Material from acute and convalescent COVID-19 was sourced from the United States, Italy and Spain. In each case, the material was cDNA or gDNA derived from T cells, B-cell-depleted T cells, or PBMCs.

Original processing methods: By means of reference gene primer amplification, nucleated cell counts were estimated. Generated by immunoSEQ multiplex PCR, the TCRdb table keeps only in-frame clones and is missing some. The V and J calls and clone size were taken over from that table, and D and trimming were inferred from the DNA. The sample has about 120,000 clones, around nine tenths seen once. Germline CDR1 SGHTA, CDR2 FQGNSA. The CDR3 totals 15 residues. This clonotype was sampled from a human donor with acute or convalescent COVID-19. The donor label of this sample is uncertain. J is TRBJ2-7 and V is TRBV7-2, with 10 bases lining up with TRBD2. The sequenced sample consisted of peripheral blood. The CDR3 loop is CASSLLAGGSSEQYF. DNA of the CDR3: TGTGCCAGCAGCTTATTAGCGGGGGGATCCTCCGAGCAGTACTTC.